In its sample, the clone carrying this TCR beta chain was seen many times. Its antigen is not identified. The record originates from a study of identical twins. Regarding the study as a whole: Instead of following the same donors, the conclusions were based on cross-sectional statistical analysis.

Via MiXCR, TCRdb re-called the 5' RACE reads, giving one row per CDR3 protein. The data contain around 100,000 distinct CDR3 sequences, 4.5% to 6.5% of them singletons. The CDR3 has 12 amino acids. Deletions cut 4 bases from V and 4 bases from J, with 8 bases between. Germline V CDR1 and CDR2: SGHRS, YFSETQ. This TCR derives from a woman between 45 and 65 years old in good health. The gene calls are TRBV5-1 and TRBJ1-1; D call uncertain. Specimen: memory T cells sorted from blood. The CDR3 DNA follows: TGCGCCAGCAGCCGGTGGGGCACTGAAGCTTTCTTT. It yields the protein CASSRWGTEAFF.